This T cell receptor beta chain came from a study of neurological immune-mediated disorders. There are many counts of this clonotype. CDR1 is SNHLY and CDR2 is FYNNEI in the germline V gene. Trimming at V came to 0 bases and at J to 7 bases, leaving 5 bases not matched to a gene. The CDR3 is made up of 15 amino acids. Each CDR3 protein is one row after TCRdb ran MiXCR on the 5' RACE reads. The profile shows around 40,000 distinct CDR3 sequences, approximately 7.2% of them singletons. The sequencing sample was made of CD4+ T cells from blood. This TCR was recovered from a man aged 50 or older in good health. J is TRBJ2-1 and V is TRBV2; 8 bases are a match to TRBD2. The CDR3 reads CASSEAPGGMNEQFF. The CDR3 nucleotides read TGTGCCAGCAGTGAAGCACCGGGAGGGATGAATGAGCAGTTCTTC.